Following are 2 T cell receptor beta chains from one sample sequenced in a study of blood T cell repertoires in COVID-19. The repertoire was sequenced with immunoSEQ multiplex PCR; TCRdb's copy has only in-frame clones and lacks some. The sample lists about 250,000 clones, roughly 83% occurring once. Sequences were obtained from peripheral blood. Every receptor here comes from a woman older than 75 with COVID-19, enrolled during active disease.

This clone is a singleton in its sample. The genes are TRBV9 and TRBJ2-2, with D possibly TRBD2 on 5 matching bases. CDR1 is SGDLS and CDR2 is YYNGEE in the germline V gene. The CDR3 covers 14 residues. The V end lost 0 bases, the J end lost 5 bases, and 8 bases lay between the germline ends. The CDR3 loop is CASSVAGYTGELFF. CDR3 DNA: TGTGCCAGCAGCGTAGCGGGGTATACCGGGGAGCTGTTTTTT.

Concerning this clone itself: The sample holds other DNA sequences that translate to the same CDR3. This chain joins TRBV28 and TRBJ2-7, with D perhaps matching TRBD1 (5 bases). Looked up from germline, CDR1 is MDHEN and CDR2 is SYDVKM. The ends were cut back, 6 bases at V and 4 bases at J, with 7 bases in the middle. There are 11 residues in the CDR3. The CDR3 loop is CASSDSYEQYF. For the CDR3, the DNA is TGTGCCAGCAGCGACAGTTACGAGCAGTACTTC.